This T cell receptor beta chain derives from a study of lymphopenia after photon versus proton radiotherapy. As for this clone: The antigen is unknown.

Findings and limits, study-wide: In patients who died, overall survival fell as post-nadir TCR diversity dropped more. Under photons, naive T cells and diversity fell while effector/memory populations rose. Oligoclonal CD8+ Temra expansion after nadir drove photon patients' diversity drop.

The J segment lost 6 bases and the V segment lost 6 bases, leaving 2 bases of the junction unmatched. The CDR3 is 12 amino acids. CDR1 MDHEN and CDR2 SYDVKM come from the germline V gene. Profiling relied on immunoSEQ multiplex PCR, and the TCRdb table lists in-frame clones only, not all of them. The repertoire holds around 55,000 clones, with around 84% as singletons. This clonotype was obtained from a man aged 55 to 70 with pancreatic cancer. The V and J genes are TRBV28 and TRBJ2-1; 7 bases align to TRBD1. Material: peripheral blood, obtained from a patient treated with proton-based radiotherapy. The CDR3 here is CASRTGVNEQFF. The CDR3 nucleotides read TGTGCCAGCAGAACAGGGGTCAATGAGCAGTTCTTC. Combining the CDR3 with reference TRBV28 and TRBJ2-1 gives the whole variable domain DVKVTQSSRYLVKRTGEKVFLECVQDMDHENMFWYRQDPGLGLRLIYFSYDVKMKEKGDIPEGYSVSREKKERFSLILESASTNQTSMYLCASRTGVNEQFFGPGTRLTVL.